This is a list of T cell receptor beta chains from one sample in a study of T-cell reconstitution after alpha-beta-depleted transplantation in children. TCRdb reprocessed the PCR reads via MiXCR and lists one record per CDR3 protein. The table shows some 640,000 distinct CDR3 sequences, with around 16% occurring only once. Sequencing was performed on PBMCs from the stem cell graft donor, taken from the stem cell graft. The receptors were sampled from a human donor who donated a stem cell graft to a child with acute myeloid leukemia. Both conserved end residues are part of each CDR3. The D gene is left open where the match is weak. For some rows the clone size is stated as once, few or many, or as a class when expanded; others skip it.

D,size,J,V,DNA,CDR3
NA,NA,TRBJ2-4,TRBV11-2,TGTGCCAGCAGCTTAGCTTTCCAGGGGCGGATGAACATTCAGTACTTC,CASSLAFQGRMNIQYF
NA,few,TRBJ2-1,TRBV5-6,TGTGCCAGCAACCCCATCCTCAAACTAACCCCATCCCATGAGCAGTTCTTC,CASNPILKLTPSHEQFF
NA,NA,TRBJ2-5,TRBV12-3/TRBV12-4,TGTGCCAGCAGTGGGACTGTAGGAGAGACCCAGTACTTC,CASSGTVGETQYF
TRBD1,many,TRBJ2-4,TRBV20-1,TGCAGTGCTTACAGGGGCGCAGGTGCCAAAAACATTCAGTACTTC,CSAYRGAGAKNIQYF
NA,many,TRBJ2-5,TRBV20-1,TGCAGTGCTAGGTCTTACACAGCTATCCAAGAGACCCAGTACTTC,CSARSYTAIQETQYF
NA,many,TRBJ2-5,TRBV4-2,TGTGCCAGCAGCCTTAAAGGGGAGACCCAGTACTTC,CASSLKGETQYF
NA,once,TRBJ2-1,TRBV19,TGTGCCAGTAGTGCTTCCGGGACACGAGGGGATGAGCAGTTCTTC,CASSASGTRGDEQFF
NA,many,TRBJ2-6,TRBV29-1,TGCAGCGTAGGAAAGGGCTCTGGGGCCAACGTCCTGACTTTC,CSVGKGSGANVLTF
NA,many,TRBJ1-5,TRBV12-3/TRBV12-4,TGTGCCAGCAGCCGAACAGGGCTGAGTCAGCCCCAGCATTTT,CASSRTGLSQPQHF
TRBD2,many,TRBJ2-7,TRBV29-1,TGCAGCGTCGGCCGGGGGGGATCCTACGAGCAGTACTTC,CSVGRGGSYEQYF
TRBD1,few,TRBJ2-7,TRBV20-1,TGCAGTGCTAGAACCACAGGGGGCACGCCCTACGAGCAGTACTTC,CSARTTGGTPYEQYF
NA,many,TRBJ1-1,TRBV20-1,TGCAGTGCTAGAGATCGGGCGTCGGTCACTGAAGCTTTCTTT,CSARDRASVTEAFF
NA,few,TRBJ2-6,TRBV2,TGTGCCAGCAGAGACCCTATCAATCGGGGGGCCAACGTCCTGACTTTC,CASRDPINRGANVLTF
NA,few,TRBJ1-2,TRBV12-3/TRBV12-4,TGTGCCAGCAACACGGGACATAGGCCATATGGCTACACCTTC,CASNTGHRPYGYTF
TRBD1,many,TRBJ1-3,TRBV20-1,TGCAGTGCTAGAGAGTCTGGATACAGGGGGCTGGGAAACACCATATATTTT,CSARESGYRGLGNTIYF
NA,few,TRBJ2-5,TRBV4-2,TGTGCCAGCAGCTTTTTGGGGGACGGGGGGCCCCAAGAGACCCAGTACTTC,CASSFLGDGGPQETQYF
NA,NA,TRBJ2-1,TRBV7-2,TGTGCCAGCAGCTTAGTTCCTCCGAATGAGCAGTTCTTC,CASSLVPPNEQFF
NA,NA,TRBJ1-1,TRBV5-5,TGTGCCAGCAGCTGGATGGGCGTAAGCGGCTACACTGAAGCTTTCTTT,CASSWMGVSGYTEAFF
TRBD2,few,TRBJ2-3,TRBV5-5,TGTGCCAGCAGACTAGCGGGGACCCGCACAGATACGCAGTATTTT,CASRLAGTRTDTQYF
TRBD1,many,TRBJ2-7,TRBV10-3,TGTGCCATCAGTGAGTCAACAGGGGCCTACGAGCAGTACTTC,CAISESTGAYEQYF
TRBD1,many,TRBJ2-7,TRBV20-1,TGCAGTGCTGACGCCGGGACAGCCTACGAGCAGTACTTC,CSADAGTAYEQYF
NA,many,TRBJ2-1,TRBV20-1,TGCAGTGCTAGCCGTCAGGGTGATGAGCAGTTCTTC,CSASRQGDEQFF
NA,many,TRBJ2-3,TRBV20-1,TGCAGCTATCTGTCGGGTCCTGGCACAGATACGCAGTATTTT,CSYLSGPGTDTQYF
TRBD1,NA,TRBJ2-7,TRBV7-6,TGTGCCAGCAGCTTGTTAGTCCCGGGACAGGGGGCAAGAGTCTACGAGCAGTACTTC,CASSLLVPGQGARVYEQYF
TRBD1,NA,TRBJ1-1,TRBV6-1,TGTGCCAGCAGTGCCAGGGGGGGGCGGACCCAGAACACTGAAGCTTTCTTT,CASSARGGRTQNTEAFF
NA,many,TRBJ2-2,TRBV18,TGTGCCAGCTCACCATTTCGAACAGGGACCAACACCGGGGAGCTGTTTTTT,CASSPFRTGTNTGELFF
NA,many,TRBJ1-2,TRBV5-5,TGTGCCAGCAGCTTGGACATCCAAGAGGTCTATGGCTACACCTTC,CASSLDIQEVYGYTF
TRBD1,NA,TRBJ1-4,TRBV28,TGTGCCAGCAGTACGGGCGACAGGGCTGTTAATGAAAAACTGTTTTTT,CASSTGDRAVNEKLFF
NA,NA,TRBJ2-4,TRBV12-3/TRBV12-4,TGTGCCAGCACGCGGGCCGTGGCCAAAAACATTCAGTACTTC,CASTRAVAKNIQYF
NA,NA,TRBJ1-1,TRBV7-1,TGTGCCAGCAGCTCGAGGGGGGGGGGGACTGAAGCTTTCTTT,CASSSRGGGTEAFF
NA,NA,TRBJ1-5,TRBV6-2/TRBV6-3,TGTGCCAGCAGAGCGGGCCTCAGCAATCAGCCCCAGCATTTT,CASRAGLSNQPQHF
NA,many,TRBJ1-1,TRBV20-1,TGCAGTGCTAGAGTGGGCGGGAACACTGAAGCTTTCTTT,CSARVGGNTEAFF
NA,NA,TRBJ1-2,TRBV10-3,TGTGCCATCAGTGAGGTCGCTCGAAATGGCTACACCTTC,CAISEVARNGYTF
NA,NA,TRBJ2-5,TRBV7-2,TGTGCCAGCAGCTTACAACAGGGCCAAGAGACCCAGTACTTC,CASSLQQGQETQYF
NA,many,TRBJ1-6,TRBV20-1,TGCAGTGCCCCCCCCCAACAGGGCGGGTCCTATAATTCACCCCTCCACTTT,CSAPPQQGGSYNSPLHF
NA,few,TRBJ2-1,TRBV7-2,TGTGCCAGCAGCTTAAGTCCCCTTAACAATGAGCAGTTCTTC,CASSLSPLNNEQFF
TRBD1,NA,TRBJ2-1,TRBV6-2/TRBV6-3,TGTGCCAGCAGTTACTCTGCGGACAGGGGGCATACTGAGCAGTTCTTC,CASSYSADRGHTEQFF
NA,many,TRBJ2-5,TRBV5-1,TGCGCCAGCAGCTTGAGAGTGGAGGAGACCCAGTACTTC,CASSLRVEETQYF
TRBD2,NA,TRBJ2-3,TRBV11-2,TGTGCCAGCAGCCCCATCACCAGCGGGGGGGCAGATACGCAGTATTTT,CASSPITSGGADTQYF
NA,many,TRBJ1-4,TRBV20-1,TGCAGTGCCAGACAGAACCTTAGGGAAGAAAAACTGTTTTTT,CSARQNLREEKLFF
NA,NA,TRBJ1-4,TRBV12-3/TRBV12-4,TGTGCCAGCAGTTCTGAGGCGGGGGGAGAAAAACTGTTTTTT,CASSSEAGGEKLFF
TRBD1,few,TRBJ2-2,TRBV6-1,TGTGCCAGCAGTCGGGACAGGTTTGCCGGGGAGCTGTTTTTT,CASSRDRFAGELFF
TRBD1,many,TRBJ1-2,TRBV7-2,TGTGCCAGCAGCTTATCAGGGGGCGGCTATGGCTACACCTTC,CASSLSGGGYGYTF
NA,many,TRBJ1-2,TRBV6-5,TGTGCCAGCAGTTATGCCCGGGGGGCTGGCTACACCTTC,CASSYARGAGYTF
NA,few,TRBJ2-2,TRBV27,TGTGCCAGCAGTTCCCTGACGGCCGGGGAGCTGTTTTTT,CASSSLTAGELFF
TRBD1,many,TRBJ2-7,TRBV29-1,TGCAGCGTCGCCCGGGACAGGGGCTCCTACGAGCAGTACTTC,CSVARDRGSYEQYF
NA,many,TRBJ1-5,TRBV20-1,TGCAGTGCTAAGGACCCAACAGATCAGCCCCAGCATTTT,CSAKDPTDQPQHF
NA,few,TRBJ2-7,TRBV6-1,TGTGCCAGCAGCCAAAGGGAGGGGGCGGACGAGCAGTACTTC,CASSQREGADEQYF